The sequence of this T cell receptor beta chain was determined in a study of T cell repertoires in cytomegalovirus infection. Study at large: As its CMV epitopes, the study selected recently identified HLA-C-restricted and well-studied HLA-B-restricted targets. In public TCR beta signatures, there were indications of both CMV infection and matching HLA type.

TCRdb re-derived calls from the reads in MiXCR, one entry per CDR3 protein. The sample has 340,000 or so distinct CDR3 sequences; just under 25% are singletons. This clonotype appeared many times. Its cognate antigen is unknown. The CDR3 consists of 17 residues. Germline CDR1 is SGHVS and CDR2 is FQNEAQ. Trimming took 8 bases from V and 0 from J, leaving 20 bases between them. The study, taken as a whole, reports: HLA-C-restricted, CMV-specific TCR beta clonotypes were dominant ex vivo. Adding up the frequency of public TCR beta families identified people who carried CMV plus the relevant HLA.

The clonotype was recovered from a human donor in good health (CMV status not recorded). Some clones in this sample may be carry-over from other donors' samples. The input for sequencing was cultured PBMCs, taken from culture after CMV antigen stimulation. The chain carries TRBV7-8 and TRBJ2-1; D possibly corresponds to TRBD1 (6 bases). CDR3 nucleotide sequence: TGTGCCAGCGCGGCTCTTGGGGGCACTATCTCCTACAATGAGCAGTTCTTC. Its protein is CASAALGGTISYNEQFF.